This entry is about one T cell receptor (beta chain). Antigen: not known. V lost 8 bases, J lost 1 base, and 9 bases lay in between. The CDR3 totals 12 residues. CDR1 SGHNT and CDR2 YENEEA come from the germline V gene. This specimen belongs to a study of cytomegalovirus exposure and HLA in healthy donors. Study-wide results and caveats: A later analysis linked a missense DCLRE1C variant to TCR beta V- and J-gene trimming.

In the PCR, 60 Vbeta and 13 Jbeta primers were used. The table came from immunoSEQ multiplex PCR; TCRdb's copy has only in-frame clones and leaves some out. The listing contains some 130,000 clones. Material: PBMCs. This clonotype was obtained from a man between 18 and 35 years old in good health and CMV-seronegative. The V and J genes are TRBV11-3 and TRBJ2-7, with no clear D. The CDR3 DNA is TGTGCCAGCTCCTCAGATTCCTACGAGCAGTACTTC. Amino acids: CASSSDSYEQYF. Filled out from reference TRBV11-3 and TRBJ2-7, the complete variable domain reads EAGVVQSPRYKIIEKKQPVAFWCNPISGHNTLYWYLQNLGQGPELLIRYENEEAVDDSQLPKDRFSAERLKGVDSTLKIQPAELGDSAVYLCASSSDSYEQYFGPGTRLTVT.